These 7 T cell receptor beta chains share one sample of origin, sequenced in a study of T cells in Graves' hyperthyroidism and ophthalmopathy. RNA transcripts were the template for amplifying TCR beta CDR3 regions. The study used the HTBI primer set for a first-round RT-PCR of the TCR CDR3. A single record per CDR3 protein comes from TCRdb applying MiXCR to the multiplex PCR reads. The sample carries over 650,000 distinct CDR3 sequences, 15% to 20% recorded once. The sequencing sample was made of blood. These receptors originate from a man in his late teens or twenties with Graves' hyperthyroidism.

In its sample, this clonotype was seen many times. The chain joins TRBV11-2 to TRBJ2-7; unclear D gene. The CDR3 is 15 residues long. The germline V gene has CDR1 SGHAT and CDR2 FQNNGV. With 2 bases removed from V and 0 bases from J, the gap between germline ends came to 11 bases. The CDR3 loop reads CASSLNAAASYEQYF. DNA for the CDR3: TGTGCCAGCAGCTTAAATGCCGCGGCCTCCTACGAGCAGTACTTC.

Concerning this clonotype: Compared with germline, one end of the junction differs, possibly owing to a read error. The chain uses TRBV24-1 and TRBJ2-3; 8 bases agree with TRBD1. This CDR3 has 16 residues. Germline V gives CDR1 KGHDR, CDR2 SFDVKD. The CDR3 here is CATSALLGQGTATQYF. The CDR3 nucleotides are TGTGCCACCAGTGCTCTACTTGGACAGGGCACAGCTACGCAGTATTTT.

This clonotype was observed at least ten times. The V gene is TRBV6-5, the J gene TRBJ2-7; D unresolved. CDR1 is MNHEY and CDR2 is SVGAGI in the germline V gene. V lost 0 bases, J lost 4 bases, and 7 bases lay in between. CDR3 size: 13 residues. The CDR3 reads CASSYSSAYEQYF. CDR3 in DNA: TGTGCCAGCAGTTACTCGAGCGCTTACGAGCAGTACTTC.

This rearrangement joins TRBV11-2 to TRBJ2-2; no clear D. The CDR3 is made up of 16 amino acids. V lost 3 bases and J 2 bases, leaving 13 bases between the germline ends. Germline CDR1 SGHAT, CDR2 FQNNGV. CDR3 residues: CASSLVVTPNTGELFF. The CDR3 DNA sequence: TGTGCCAGCAGCTTGGTCGTGACACCTAACACCGGGGAGCTGTTTTTT.

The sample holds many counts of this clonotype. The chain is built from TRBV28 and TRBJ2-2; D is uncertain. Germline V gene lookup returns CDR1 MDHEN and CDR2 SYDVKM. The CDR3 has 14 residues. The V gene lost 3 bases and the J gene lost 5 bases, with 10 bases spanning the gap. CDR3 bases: TGTGCCAGCAGTTTGGCAGCATATACCGGGGAGCTGTTTTTT. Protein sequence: CASSLAAYTGELFF.

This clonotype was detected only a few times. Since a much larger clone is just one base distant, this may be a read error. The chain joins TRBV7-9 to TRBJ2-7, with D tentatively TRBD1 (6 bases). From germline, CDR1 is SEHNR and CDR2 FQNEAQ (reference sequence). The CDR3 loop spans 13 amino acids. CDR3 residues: CASSKDRPYGQYF. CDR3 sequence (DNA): TGTGCCAGCAGCAAAGACAGGCCCTACGGGCAGTACTTC. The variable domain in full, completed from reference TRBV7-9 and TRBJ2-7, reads DTGVSQNPRHKITKRGQNVTFRCDPISEHNRLYWYRQTLGQGPEFLTYFQNEAQLEKSRLLSDRFSAERPKGSFSTLEIQRTEQGDSAMYLCASSKDRPYGQYFGPGTRLTVT.

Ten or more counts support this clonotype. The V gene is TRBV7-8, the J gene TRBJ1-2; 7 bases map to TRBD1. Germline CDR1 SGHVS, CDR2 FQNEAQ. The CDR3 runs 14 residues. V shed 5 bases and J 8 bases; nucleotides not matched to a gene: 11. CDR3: CASSPRQGGIGYTF. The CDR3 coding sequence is TGTGCCAGCAGCCCACGACAGGGAGGGATAGGCTACACCTTC.